Listed below are T cell receptor beta chains from one sample, sequenced in a study of spatial heterogeneity in lung cancer. TCRdb used MiXCR to reprocess the 5' RACE reads, holding one entry per CDR3 protein. Here the sample spans some 47,000 distinct CDR3 sequences, 6% to 9% being singletons. The material sequenced was PBMCs, taken at surgery. These receptors all come from a female donor with early-stage non-small cell lung cancer. Each CDR3 is given with its conserved first and last residue. D genes are given only for firm matches. Only some rows state a clone size, as once, few, many or a class for expanded clones.

TRBV3-1,.,many,TRBJ1-1,TGTGCCAGCAGCCAAGACGGCGCGAACACTGAAGCTTTCTTT,CASSQDGANTEAFF
TRBV20-1,.,.,TRBJ2-1,TGCAGTGCTAGAAAATACAATGAGCAGTTCTTC,CSARKYNEQFF
TRBV6-2/TRBV6-3,TRBD2,many,TRBJ2-3,TGTGCCAGCAGTTCAGCGGGGAGCACAGATACGCAGTATTTT,CASSSAGSTDTQYF
TRBV7-3,.,few,TRBJ2-2,TGTGCCAGCAGCTTTGGGTCGGGACACCCAGGGGACACCGGGGAGCTGTTTTTT,CASSFGSGHPGDTGELFF
TRBV29-1,.,many,TRBJ2-7,TGCAGCGTTGGGGTCAGGCTCTACGAGCAGTACTTC,CSVGVRLYEQYF
TRBV5-1,.,.,TRBJ2-2,TGCGCCAGCAGCGCGGACGGAGACACCGGGGAGCTGTTTTTT,CASSADGDTGELFF
TRBV20-1,.,many,TRBJ1-3,TGCAGTGCCCAGCGGTCTGGAAACACCATATATTTT,CSAQRSGNTIYF
TRBV6-1,TRBD2,many,TRBJ2-3,TGTGCCAGCCTGACTAGCGGGGCCTACACAGATACGCAGTATTTT,CASLTSGAYTDTQYF
TRBV9,TRBD1,.,TRBJ1-3,TGTGCCAGCAGCGCCTTGACAGGGAGTGGAAACACCATATATTTT,CASSALTGSGNTIYF
TRBV7-3,TRBD1,many,TRBJ1-1,TGTGCCAGCAGCTCCACCGGCAGGGGGGCTGAAGCTTTCTTT,CASSSTGRGAEAFF
TRBV6-5,.,.,TRBJ1-1,TGTGCCAGCAAGGCCGTTTGGGGGCACACTGAAGCTTTCTTT,CASKAVWGHTEAFF
TRBV29-1,TRBD2,many,TRBJ2-1,TGCAGCGTTGCGACTAGCGGGGGGGCCTATGAGCAGTTCTTC,CSVATSGGAYEQFF
TRBV7-9,TRBD2,many,TRBJ2-1,TGTGCCAGCAGCCCTAGCGGGGGCCTCTACAATGAGCAGTTCTTC,CASSPSGGLYNEQFF
TRBV11-2,.,.,TRBJ2-5,TGTGCCAGCAGCTTAGCGCCTGGATTTAAATGGTTGAGGGAGACCCAGTACTTC,CASSLAPGFKWLRETQYF
TRBV4-1,TRBD1,medium-sized,TRBJ1-2,TGCGCCAGCAGCCAGGTGGGACAGGGAGAAGCTGGCTACACCTTC,CASSQVGQGEAGYTF
TRBV12-3/TRBV12-4,.,.,TRBJ1-1,TGTGCCAGCAGTTTAGTCCAGGCCCCTGAAGCTTTCTTT,CASSLVQAPEAFF
TRBV15,.,many,TRBJ2-3,TGTGCCACCAGCAGAGTGGCTCAAACGGGGGATACGCAGTATTTT,CATSRVAQTGDTQYF
TRBV29-1,.,many,TRBJ2-3,TGCAGCGTTGAAGATTCGCCCCAGGCGCAGTATTTT,CSVEDSPQAQYF
TRBV29-1,.,many,TRBJ1-1,TGCAGCTCCCAGTCGACATTTGCGGCTCTAACTTTCTTT,CSSQSTFAALTFF
TRBV5-1,.,.,TRBJ1-1,TGCGCCAGCAGCTTGGTAGTAGGGTCGGACACTGAAGCTTTCTTT,CASSLVVGSDTEAFF
TRBV9,.,many,TRBJ2-7,TGTGCCAGCAGCGTAACCCCCGAGGTTGACGAGCAGTACTTC,CASSVTPEVDEQYF
TRBV29-1,TRBD1,many,TRBJ2-5,TGCAGCGTCGTACAGGGGGCGCGGGAGACCCAGTACTTC,CSVVQGARETQYF
TRBV6-5,.,.,TRBJ2-4,TGTGCCAGCAGTTACGATGGTGGTTCCATTCAGTACTTC,CASSYDGGSIQYF
TRBV20-1,.,many,TRBJ2-5,TGCAGTGCAAACGACCAGGGGAAGACCCAGTACTTC,CSANDQGKTQYF
TRBV27,.,many,TRBJ2-5,TGTGCCAGTGCCGGTGGTAGGGGAAGTGGAGAGACCCAGTACTTC,CASAGGRGSGETQYF
TRBV20-1,.,medium-sized,TRBJ2-1,TGCAGTGCACGTCCCCTCTTAAGCTCCTACAATGAGCAGTTCTTC,CSARPLLSSYNEQFF
TRBV12-3/TRBV12-4,.,.,TRBJ1-4,TGTGCCAGCAGTTTAGCCCGGGATAATGAAAAACTGTTTTTT,CASSLARDNEKLFF
TRBV9,.,many,TRBJ2-3,TGTGCCAGCAGCAACCCTATCGGCCAGGGTAGCACAGATACGCAGTATTTT,CASSNPIGQGSTDTQYF
TRBV20-1,.,.,TRBJ2-1,TGCAGTGCTAGACTAGCACAAGTTCCCAATGAGCAGTTCTTC,CSARLAQVPNEQFF
TRBV3-1,.,once,TRBJ2-7,TGTGCCAGCAGCCTATCCGGGACTGGTCCCGAGCAGTACTTC,CASSLSGTGPEQYF
TRBV20-1,.,many,TRBJ2-5,TGCAGTGCGACCGACGGCCAAGAGACCCAGTACTTC,CSATDGQETQYF
TRBV7-3,TRBD1,medium-sized,TRBJ1-6,TGTGCCAGCAGCGACGGGACAGGGCAATCACCCCTCCACTTT,CASSDGTGQSPLHF
TRBV5-6,TRBD2,many,TRBJ2-1,TGTGCCAGCAGCTCGGGACTAGCGGCTACCTACAATGAGCAGTTCTTC,CASSSGLAATYNEQFF
TRBV18,TRBD1,.,TRBJ2-7,TGTGCCAGCTCACCACGCGGTTTCGGTCGCCGGACAGGGAGCGACGAGCAGTACTTC,CASSPRGFGRRTGSDEQYF
TRBV18,TRBD1,.,TRBJ1-1,TGTGCCAGCTCGGACAGGGGATCGGCTTTCTTT,CASSDRGSAFF
TRBV2,.,.,TRBJ1-1,TGTGCCAGCAGTGCCGAATTCAACAGGCCTGAAGCTTTCTTT,CASSAEFNRPEAFF